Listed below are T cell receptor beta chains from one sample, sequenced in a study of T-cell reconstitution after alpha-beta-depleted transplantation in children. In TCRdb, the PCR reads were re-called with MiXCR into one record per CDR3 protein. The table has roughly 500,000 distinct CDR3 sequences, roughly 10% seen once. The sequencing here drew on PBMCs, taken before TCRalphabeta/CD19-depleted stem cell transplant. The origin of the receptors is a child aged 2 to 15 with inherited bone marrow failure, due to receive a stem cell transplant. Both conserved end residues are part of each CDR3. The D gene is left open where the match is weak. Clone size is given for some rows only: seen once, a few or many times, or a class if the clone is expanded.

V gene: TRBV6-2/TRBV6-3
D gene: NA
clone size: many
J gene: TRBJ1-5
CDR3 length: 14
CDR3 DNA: TGTGCCAGCAGTTACTCGTTGCAGTATCAGCCCCAGCATTTT
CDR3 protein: CASSYSLQYQPQHF

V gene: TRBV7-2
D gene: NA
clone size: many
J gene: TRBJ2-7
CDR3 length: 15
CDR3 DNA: TGTGCCAGCAGCTTAAGCCTAGCGCGGTCCTACGAGCAGTACTTC
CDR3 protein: CASSLSLARSYEQYF

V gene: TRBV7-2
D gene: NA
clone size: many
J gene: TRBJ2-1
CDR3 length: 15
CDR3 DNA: TGTGCCAGCAGCTTAGATCTGGGCTCCTACAATGAGCAGTTCTTC
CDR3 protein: CASSLDLGSYNEQFF

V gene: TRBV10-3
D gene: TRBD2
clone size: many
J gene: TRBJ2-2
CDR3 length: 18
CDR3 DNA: TGTGCCATCAGTCCCTTACCCCTACTAGCGATCCACACCGGGGAGCTGTTTTTT
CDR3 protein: CAISPLPLLAIHTGELFF

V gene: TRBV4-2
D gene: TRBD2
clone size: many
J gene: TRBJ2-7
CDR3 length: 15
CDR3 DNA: TGTGCCAGCAGCCAAGAACTAGCGGGACCCTACGAGCAGTACTTC
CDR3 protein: CASSQELAGPYEQYF

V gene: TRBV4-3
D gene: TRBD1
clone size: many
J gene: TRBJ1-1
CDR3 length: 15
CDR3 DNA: TGCGCCAGCAGCCAAGGCGTAGGGGGCGACACTGAAGCTTTCTTT
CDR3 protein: CASSQGVGGDTEAFF

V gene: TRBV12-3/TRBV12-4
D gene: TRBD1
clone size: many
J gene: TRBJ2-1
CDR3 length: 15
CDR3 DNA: TGTGCCAGCAGGCAACCGGGACAGGGGATCAATGAGCAGTTCTTC
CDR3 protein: CASRQPGQGINEQFF

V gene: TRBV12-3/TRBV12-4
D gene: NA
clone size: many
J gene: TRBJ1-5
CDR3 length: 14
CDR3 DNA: TGTGCCAGCAGTTCCAGGGGCTGGAATCAGCCCCAGCATTTT
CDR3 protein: CASSSRGWNQPQHF

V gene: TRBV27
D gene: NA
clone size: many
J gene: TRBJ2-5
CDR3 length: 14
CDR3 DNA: TGTGCCAGCAGTCCCCAGGGTTTTGAAGAGACCCAGTACTTC
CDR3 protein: CASSPQGFEETQYF

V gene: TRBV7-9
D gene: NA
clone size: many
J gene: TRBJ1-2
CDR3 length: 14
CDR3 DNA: TGTGCCAGCAGCTTACCCCTGGGGTTCTATGGCTACACCTTC
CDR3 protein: CASSLPLGFYGYTF

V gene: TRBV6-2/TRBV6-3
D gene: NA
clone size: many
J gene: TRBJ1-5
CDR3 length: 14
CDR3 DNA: TGTGCCAGCAGTTGGGATGGGCTGGTTCAGCCCCAGCATTTT
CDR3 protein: CASSWDGLVQPQHF

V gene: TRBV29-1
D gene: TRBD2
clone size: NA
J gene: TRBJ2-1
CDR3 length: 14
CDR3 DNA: TGCAGCGTTGAACCTAGCGGCTCCTACAATGAGCAGTTCTTC
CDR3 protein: CSVEPSGSYNEQFF

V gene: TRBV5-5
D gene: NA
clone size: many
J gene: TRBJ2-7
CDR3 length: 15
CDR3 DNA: TGTGCCAGCAGCTTGGGGGGGGACGTTGCCTACGAGCAGTACTTC
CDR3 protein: CASSLGGDVAYEQYF

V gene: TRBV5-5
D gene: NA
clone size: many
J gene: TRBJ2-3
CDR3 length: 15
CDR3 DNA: TGTGCCAGCAGCTTGAGCGAGACGAGGGGGGATACGCAGTATTTT
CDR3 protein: CASSLSETRGDTQYF

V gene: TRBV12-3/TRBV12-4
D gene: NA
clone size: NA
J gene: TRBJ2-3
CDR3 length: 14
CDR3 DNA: TGTGCCAGCAGTGGTGGAGGGACCACAGATACGCAGTATTTT
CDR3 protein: CASSGGGTTDTQYF

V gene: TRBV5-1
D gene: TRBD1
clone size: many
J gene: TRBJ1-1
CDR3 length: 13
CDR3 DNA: TGCGCCAGCAGCGCGGACAGGGACACTGAAGCTTTCTTT
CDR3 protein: CASSADRDTEAFF

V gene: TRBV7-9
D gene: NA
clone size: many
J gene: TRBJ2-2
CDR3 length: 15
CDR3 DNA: TGTGCCAGCAGCTTATCTTGGGTGAACACCGGGGAGCTGTTTTTT
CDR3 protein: CASSLSWVNTGELFF

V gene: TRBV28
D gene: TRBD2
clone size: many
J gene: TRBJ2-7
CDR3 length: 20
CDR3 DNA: TGTGCCAGCAGTCCTCTCGACAGTCCGAGACTAGCGGGAGCGGGCCACGAGCAGTACTTC
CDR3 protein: CASSPLDSPRLAGAGHEQYF

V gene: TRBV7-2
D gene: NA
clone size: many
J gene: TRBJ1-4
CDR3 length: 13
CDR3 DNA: TGTGCCAGCAGCTTACGGATTAATGAAAAACTGTTTTTT
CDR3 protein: CASSLRINEKLFF

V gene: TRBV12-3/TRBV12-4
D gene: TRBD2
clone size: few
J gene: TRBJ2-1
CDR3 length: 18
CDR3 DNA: TGTGCCAGCAGTTCCACTACCGGGACTAGCGGGAGATGGAATGAGCAGTTCTTC
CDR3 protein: CASSSTTGTSGRWNEQFF

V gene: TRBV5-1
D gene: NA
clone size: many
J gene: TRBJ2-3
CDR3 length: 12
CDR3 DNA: TGCGCCAGCAGCTCACTAGGAGATACGCAGTATTTT
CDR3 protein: CASSSLGDTQYF

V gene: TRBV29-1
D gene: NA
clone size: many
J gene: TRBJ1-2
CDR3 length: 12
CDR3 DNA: TGCAGCGTTGAACCGGGCGGCTATGGCTACACCTTC
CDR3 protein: CSVEPGGYGYTF

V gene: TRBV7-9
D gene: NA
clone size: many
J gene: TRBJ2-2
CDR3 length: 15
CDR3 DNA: TGTGCCAGCTCCTCCCCCCAGGGAAGTAGCGGGGAGCTGTTTTTT
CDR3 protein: CASSSPQGSSGELFF

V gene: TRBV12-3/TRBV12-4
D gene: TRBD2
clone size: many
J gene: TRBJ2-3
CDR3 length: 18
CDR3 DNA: TGTGCCAGCATCCCTGGGACTAGCTTCTTCGGGTCGACAGATACGCAGTATTTT
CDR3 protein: CASIPGTSFFGSTDTQYF